Detailed here is one T cell receptor (beta chain). No antigen is known for it. No much larger clonotype is one base removed from it; base qualities were not supplied. The protocol used for the library was PCR. Sequencing relied on an Illumina HiSeq 2500. TCR library preparation used molecular barcoding, with unique molecular identifiers applied to normalize quantification of the TCRbeta repertoire. The public reads were reprocessed in TCRdb via fastp at Q25 and MiXCR, keeping in-frame beta chains. Rows merge per CDR3 protein into single entries with the most common DNA and genes. A total of around 380,000 distinct CDR3 sequences appear in this sample, about 11% of them only once. The ten largest clonotypes hold approximately 5% of the sample. The sample originates from a study of T-cell reconstitution after alpha-beta-depleted transplantation in children (dated by TCRdb to the mid-2010s). A note on the overall study: Using TCR repertoire profiling, the study quantitatively followed how T-cell immune reconstitution unfolded in children after TCRalphabeta/CD19-depleted allogeneic hematopoietic cell transplantation.

Cut back by 5 bases and 0 bases, the V and J ends lie 5 bases apart. From its cysteine to its phenylalanine, the CDR3 spans 13 amino acids. Here the CDR3 DNA is all that survives: 39 bases in frame from base 1. For CDR1 and CDR2, the germline V gene (reference sequence) lists LNHNV and YYDKDF. The sequencing used PBMCs from the stem cell graft donor, collected from the stem cell graft. In this chain, TRBV15 is recombined with TRBJ1-5; the D gene is not confidently resolved. The TCR was taken from a human donor who donated a stem cell graft to a child with acute myeloid leukemia. The encoded CDR3 is CATSAYSNQPQHF. The nucleotides are TGTGCCACCAGCGCTTATAGCAATCAGCCCCAGCATTTT.